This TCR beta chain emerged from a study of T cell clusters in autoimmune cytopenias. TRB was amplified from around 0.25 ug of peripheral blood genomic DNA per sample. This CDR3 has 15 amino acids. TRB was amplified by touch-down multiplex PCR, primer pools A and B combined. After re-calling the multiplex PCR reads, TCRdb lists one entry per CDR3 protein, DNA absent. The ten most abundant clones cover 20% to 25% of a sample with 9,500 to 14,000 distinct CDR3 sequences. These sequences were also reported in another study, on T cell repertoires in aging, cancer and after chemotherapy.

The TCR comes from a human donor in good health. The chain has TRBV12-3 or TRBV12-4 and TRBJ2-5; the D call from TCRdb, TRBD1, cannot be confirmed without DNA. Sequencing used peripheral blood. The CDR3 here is CASSLRGAGQETQYF.